The T cell receptor (beta chain) under discussion was sequenced for a study of shared clonotypes between healthy human individuals. The assay was immunoSEQ multiplex PCR, and TCRdb's table has in-frame clones only and misses some. The sample has approximately 640,000 clones, less than 95% seen once; the top ten hold 34%. Study conclusions and caveats: It was the few donors that limited the genetic and exposure-history diversity represented.

Worth noting for this clone: What it binds is not known.

Trimming removed 1 base at V and 5 bases at J, with 15 bases between. Germline CDR1 and CDR2: MGHRA and YSYEKL. This CDR3 comprises 16 residues. The V call is TRBV4-1, the J call TRBJ1-5; D may be TRBD1 (6 bases). The sequence was obtained from a man aged 18 to 30 in good health. Some clones in this sample may be carry-over from other donors' samples. The sequencing sample was made of memory CD8+ T cells from PBMCs. As to subset: CD45RO+ cells pooled with CCR7-negative TemRA cells. CDR3 residues: CASSQASWRGYQPQHF. The CDR3 region has the DNA TGCGCCAGCAGCCAAGCTTCGTGGAGGGGGTATCAGCCCCAGCATTTT.